Sequencing of this TCR beta chain was carried out in a study of PD-L1 blockade in urothelial cancer. The CDR3 runs to 13 residues. Germline V lookup: CDR1 SSHAT, CDR2 FNYEAQ (reference sequence). Sample time point: pretreatment peripheral blood. This table comes from immunoSEQ multiplex PCR, and its TCRdb copy is limited to in-frame clones, with some not included. The table shows tens of thousands of clones, with approximately 85% occurring only once. On this clone: The germline gene is not matched at one end of the junction; a read error may be the cause. Other DNA sequences in this sample translate to the same CDR3.

The sample in question was PBMCs, obtained around atezolizumab (anti-PD-L1) treatment. V usage is TRBV7-7 and J usage is TRBJ2-5; D is possibly TRBD1 (5 bases). This clonotype originated in a man aged 55 to 70 with urothelial cancer. The CDR3, as DNA: TGTGCTAGCAGCTCTGACAGACAAGAGACCCAGTACTTC. Its protein product is CASSSDRQETQYF.